These 2 T cell receptor beta chains were sequenced from one sample in a study of patients and donors after allogeneic stem cell transplantation. From the RT-PCR reads, TCRdb called clonotypes with MiXCR, one entry per CDR3 protein. The sample yields about 960,000 distinct CDR3 sequences, about 20% seen once. Sequencing used blood, either unsorted or a sorted T cell fraction (not recorded which). These receptors all come from a human donor who was either an allogeneic HSCT recipient or a stem cell or donor lymphocyte infusion donor (not recorded which). It is not recorded whose cells these are; they may come from a transplant donor.

This clonotype has more than one count but fewer than ten. The chain links TRBV20-1 to TRBJ2-7; the D call may be TRBD1 or TRBD2 (5 bases each). Germline V gene lookup returns CDR1 DFQATT and CDR2 SNEGSKA (reference sequence). V lost 3 bases and J lost 0, with 18 bases in between. The CDR3 extends over 16 amino acids. This CDR3 reads CSASSGTATSSYEQYF. The CDR3 DNA reads as TGCAGTGCTAGCTCCGGGACCGCAACATCCTCCTACGAGCAGTACTTC.

The rearrangement links TRBV6-1 to TRBJ1-2, with a weak D call TRBD1 (6 bases). The length of the CDR3 is 15 residues. The V end was cut by 5 bases, the J end by 6 bases, with 19 bases between. Germline V gene data show CDR1 as MNHNS and CDR2 as SASEGT. CDR3 nucleotide sequence: TGTGCCAGCAGTAACCTAACAGGGTTGAGAGATGGCTACACCTTC. This encodes CASSNLTGLRDGYTF.